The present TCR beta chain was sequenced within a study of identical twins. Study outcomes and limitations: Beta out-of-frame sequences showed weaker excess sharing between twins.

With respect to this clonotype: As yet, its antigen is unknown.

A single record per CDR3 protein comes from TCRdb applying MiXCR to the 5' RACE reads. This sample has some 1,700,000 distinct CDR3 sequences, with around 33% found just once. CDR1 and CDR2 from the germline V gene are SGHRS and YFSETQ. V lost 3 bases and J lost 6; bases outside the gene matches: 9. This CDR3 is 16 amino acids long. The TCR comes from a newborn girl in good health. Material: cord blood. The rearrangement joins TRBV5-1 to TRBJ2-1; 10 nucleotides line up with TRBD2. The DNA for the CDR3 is TGCGCCAGCAGCTCACCTAGCGGGAGCATCTCCAATGAGCAGTTCTTC. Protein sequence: CASSSPSGSISNEQFF.